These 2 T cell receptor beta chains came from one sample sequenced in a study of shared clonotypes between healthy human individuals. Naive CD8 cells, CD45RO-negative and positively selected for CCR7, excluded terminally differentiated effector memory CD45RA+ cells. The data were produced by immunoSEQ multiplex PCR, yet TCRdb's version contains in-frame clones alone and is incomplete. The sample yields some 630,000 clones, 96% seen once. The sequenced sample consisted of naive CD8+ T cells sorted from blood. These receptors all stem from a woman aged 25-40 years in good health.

The CDR3 region has the DNA TGTGCCAGCAGTGGTCGTGCGGGAGTTCGCTCCTACGAGCAGTACTTC. Its protein product is CASSGRAGVRSYEQYF. This chain joins TRBV2 and TRBJ2-7, with 7 positions matching TRBD2. The CDR3 loop spans 16 amino acids. CDR1 SNHLY and CDR2 FYNNEI come from the germline V gene. V shed 4 bases, J shed 0 bases, and the junction held 9 bases outside the gene matches.

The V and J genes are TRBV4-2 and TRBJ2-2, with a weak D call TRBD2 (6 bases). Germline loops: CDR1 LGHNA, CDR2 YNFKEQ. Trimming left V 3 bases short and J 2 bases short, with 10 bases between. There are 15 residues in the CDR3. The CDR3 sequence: CASSQGGPNTGELFF. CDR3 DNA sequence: TGTGCCAGCAGCCAGGGAGGACCCAACACCGGGGAGCTGTTTTTT.